This is a list of T cell receptor beta chains from one sample in a study of CD8 T cells in Susac syndrome. A single record per CDR3 protein comes from TCRdb applying MiXCR to the immunoSEQ multiplex PCR reads. Of about 300,000 distinct CDR3 sequences listed, 65% to 90% were seen once; the top ten hold around 0.2%. The source material was CD8+ T cells from PBMCs. The receptor set was obtained from a human donor with multiple sclerosis. Each CDR3 is given with its conserved first and last residue.

j_gene | v_gene | CDR3aa
TRBJ2-3 | TRBV20-1 | CSARGERESVNTQYF
TRBJ2-2 | TRBV12-5 | CASGLRDTGELFF
TRBJ2-3 | TRBV9 | CASSPPSGSVTDTQYF
TRBJ2-7 | TRBV4-1 | CASSQGWTAAYEQYF
TRBJ1-1 | TRBV20-1 | CSARVAWTEAFF
TRBJ2-3 | TRBV6-4 | CASSDTDSVSPTDTQYF
TRBJ1-5 | TRBV20-1 | CSARGTGELSQPQHF
TRBJ2-7 | TRBV3-1 | CASSPGTGNGLYEQYF
TRBJ2-1 | TRBV10-1 | CASSDPISGRGEQFF
TRBJ2-5 | TRBV19 | CASSISGAGLQETQYF
TRBJ1-5 | TRBV2 | CAGGTGPRQPQHF
TRBJ1-1 | TRBV6-5 | CASSHPGQGAFF
TRBJ1-2 | TRBV6-6 | CASSPFRDRVHNGYTF
TRBJ2-7 | TRBV7-9 | CASSPGVAAYEQYF
TRBJ2-2 | TRBV4-1 | CASSQVQEGRELFF
TRBJ2-3 | TRBV4-2 | CASSQEGHHVYTDTQYF
TRBJ2-5 | TRBV4-3 | CASSTGTGVATQYF
TRBJ2-7 | TRBV25-1 | CASSGQGWQYF
TRBJ2-7 | TRBV7-9 | CASSLYPVVNRGYEQYF
TRBJ2-7 | TRBV27 | CASRQGGGYALSEQYF
TRBJ2-3 | TRBV5-4 | CASSLLSGGLDTQYF
TRBJ1-1 | TRBV5-1 | CASSLGQGFIGTEAFF
TRBJ1-1 | TRBV7-8 | CASSPEMNTEAFF
TRBJ2-2 | TRBV27 | CASSFTAGVVDTGELFF
TRBJ2-7 | TRBV9 | CASSASGPDYEQYF
TRBJ2-7 | TRBV18 | CASSPRAPSYEQYF
TRBJ2-7 | TRBV27 | CASSFGQGGTEQYF
TRBJ2-4 | TRBV14 | CASSQDQAGGPYF
TRBJ2-7 | TRBV6-5 | CASSYRLAGAREQYF
TRBJ1-1 | TRBV27 | CASSAMTGTEAFF
TRBJ1-5 | TRBV27 | CASSLRTGSNQPQHF
TRBJ1-2 | TRBV19 | CASSIGGTYNNYGYTF